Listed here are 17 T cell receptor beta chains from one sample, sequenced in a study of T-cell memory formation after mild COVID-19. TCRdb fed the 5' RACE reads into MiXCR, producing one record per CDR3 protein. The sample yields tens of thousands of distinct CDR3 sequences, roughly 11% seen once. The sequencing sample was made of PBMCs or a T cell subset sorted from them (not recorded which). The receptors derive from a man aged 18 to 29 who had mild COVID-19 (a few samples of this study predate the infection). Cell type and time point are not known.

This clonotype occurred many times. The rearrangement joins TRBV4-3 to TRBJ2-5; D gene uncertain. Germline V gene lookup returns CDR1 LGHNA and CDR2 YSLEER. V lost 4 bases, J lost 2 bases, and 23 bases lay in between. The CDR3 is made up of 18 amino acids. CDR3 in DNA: TGCGCCAGCAGCCCCATGGGGATTTTACGCCCGGATCAAGAGACCCAGTACTTC. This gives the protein CASSPMGILRPDQETQYF.

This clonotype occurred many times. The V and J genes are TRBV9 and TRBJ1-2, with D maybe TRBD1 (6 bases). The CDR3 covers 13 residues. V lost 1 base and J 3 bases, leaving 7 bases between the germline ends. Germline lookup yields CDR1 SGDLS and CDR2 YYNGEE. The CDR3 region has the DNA TGTGCCAGCAGCGTATCAGGGGACTATGGCTACACCTTC. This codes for CASSVSGDYGYTF.

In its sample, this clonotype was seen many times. The CDR3 coding sequence is TGTGCCAGCAGCCCGCGCCCCTCTGGAAACACCATATATTTT. Its protein is CASSPRPSGNTIYF. The chain employs TRBV7-6 and TRBJ1-3, with no clear D. CDR3 length equals 14 residues. V shed 5 bases and J shed 0 bases, with 8 bases lying between them. The V gene's germline CDR1 is SGHVS and CDR2 FNYEAQ.

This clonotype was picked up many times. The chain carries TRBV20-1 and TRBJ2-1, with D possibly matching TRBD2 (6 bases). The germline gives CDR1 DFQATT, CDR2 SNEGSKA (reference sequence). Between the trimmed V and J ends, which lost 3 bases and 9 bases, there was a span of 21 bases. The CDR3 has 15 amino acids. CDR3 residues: CSASRSSAVGTEQFF. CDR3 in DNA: TGCAGTGCTAGTCGGTCTAGCGCGGTTGGAACTGAGCAGTTCTTC.

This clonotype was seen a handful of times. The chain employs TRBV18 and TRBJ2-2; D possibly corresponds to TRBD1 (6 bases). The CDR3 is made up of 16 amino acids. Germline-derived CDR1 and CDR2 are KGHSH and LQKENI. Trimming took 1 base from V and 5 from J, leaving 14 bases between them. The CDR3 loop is CASSPQGVVQTGELFF. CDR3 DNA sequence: TGTGCCAGCTCACCACAGGGGGTTGTCCAAACCGGGGAGCTGTTTTTT.

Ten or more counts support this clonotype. In DNA, the CDR3 is TGTGCCAGCAGTTTCACCGGGACAGGGATAAGGCAGTACTTC. Translated, it gives CASSFTGTGIRQYF. The genes are TRBV27 and TRBJ2-7; TRBD1 matches 9 bases. CDR3 length: 14 residues. Germline-derived CDR1 and CDR2 are MNHEY and SMNVEV (reference sequence). V lost 3 bases, J lost 9 bases, and 9 bases stayed unmatched.

Here the CDR3 reads CASSLSRPGRETQYF. CDR3 DNA: TGTGCCAGCAGTTTATCGAGGCCAGGGAGGGAGACCCAGTACTTC. The chain combines TRBV27 with TRBJ2-5; tentatively, D is TRBD2 (6 bases). The germline V and J ends were trimmed by 0 bases and 5 bases, with 13 bases remaining between them. Per the germline V gene, CDR1 is MNHEY and CDR2 is SMNVEV (reference sequence). CDR3 length: 15 residues.

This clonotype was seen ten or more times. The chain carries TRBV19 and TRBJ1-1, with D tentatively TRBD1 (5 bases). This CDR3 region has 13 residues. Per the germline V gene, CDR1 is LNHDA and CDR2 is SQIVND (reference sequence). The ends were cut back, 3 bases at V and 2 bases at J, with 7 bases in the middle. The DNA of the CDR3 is TGTGCCAGTAGTATGGGACTCAACACTGAAGCTTTCTTT. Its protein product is CASSMGLNTEAFF.

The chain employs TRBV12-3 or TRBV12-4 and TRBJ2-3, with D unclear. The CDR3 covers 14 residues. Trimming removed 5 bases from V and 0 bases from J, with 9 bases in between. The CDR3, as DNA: TGTGCCAGCAGTAGCCTTGTTAGCACAGATACGCAGTATTTT. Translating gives CASSSLVSTDTQYF.

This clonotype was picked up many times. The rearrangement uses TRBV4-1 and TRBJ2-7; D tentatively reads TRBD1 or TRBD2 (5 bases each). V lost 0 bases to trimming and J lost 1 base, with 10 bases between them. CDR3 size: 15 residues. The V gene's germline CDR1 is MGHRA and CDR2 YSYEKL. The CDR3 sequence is CASSQDPGASYEQYF. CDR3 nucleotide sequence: TGCGCCAGCAGCCAAGATCCCGGGGCATCCTACGAGCAGTACTTC.

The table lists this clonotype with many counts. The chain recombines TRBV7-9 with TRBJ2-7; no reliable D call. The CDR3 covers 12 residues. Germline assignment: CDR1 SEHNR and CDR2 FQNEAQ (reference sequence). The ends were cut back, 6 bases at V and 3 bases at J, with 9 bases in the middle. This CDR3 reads CASRGSRYEQYF. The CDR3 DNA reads TGTGCCAGCAGGGGGTCCCGCTACGAGCAGTACTTC.

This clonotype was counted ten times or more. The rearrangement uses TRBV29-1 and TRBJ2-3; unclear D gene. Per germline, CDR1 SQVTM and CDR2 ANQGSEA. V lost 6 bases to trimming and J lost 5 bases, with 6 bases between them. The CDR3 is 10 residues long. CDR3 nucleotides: TGCAGCGTGAGAAAAGATACGCAGTATTTT. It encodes CSVRKDTQYF.

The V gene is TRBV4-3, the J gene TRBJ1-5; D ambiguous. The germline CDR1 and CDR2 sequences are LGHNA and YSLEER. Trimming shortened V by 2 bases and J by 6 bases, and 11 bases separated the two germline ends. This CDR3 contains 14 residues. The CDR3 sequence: CASSQYIGFQPQHF. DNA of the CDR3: TGCGCCAGCAGCCAATATATAGGTTTTCAGCCCCAGCATTTT.

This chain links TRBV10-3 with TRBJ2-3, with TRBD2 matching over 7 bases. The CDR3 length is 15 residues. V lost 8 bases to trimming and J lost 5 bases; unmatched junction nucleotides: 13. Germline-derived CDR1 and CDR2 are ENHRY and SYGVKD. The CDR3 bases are TGTGCCATCGGCCTTCAGAGCGGGGCGGGAGATACGCAGTATTTT. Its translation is CAIGLQSGAGDTQYF.

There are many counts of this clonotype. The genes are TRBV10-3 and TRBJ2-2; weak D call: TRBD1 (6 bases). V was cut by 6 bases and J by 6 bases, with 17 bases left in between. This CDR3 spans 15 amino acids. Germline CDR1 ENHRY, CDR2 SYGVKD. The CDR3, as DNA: TGTGCCATCAGAGATAATTACAGGGAACCCGGGGAGCTGTTTTTT. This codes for CAIRDNYREPGELFF.

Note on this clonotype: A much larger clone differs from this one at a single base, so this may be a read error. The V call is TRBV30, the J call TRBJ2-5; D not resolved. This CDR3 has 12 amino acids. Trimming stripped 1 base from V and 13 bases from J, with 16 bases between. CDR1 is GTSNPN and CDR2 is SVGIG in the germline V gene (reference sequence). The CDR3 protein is CAWSEDGVSPYF. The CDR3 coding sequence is TGTGCCTGGAGTGAGGACGGAGTTTCCCCGTACTTC.

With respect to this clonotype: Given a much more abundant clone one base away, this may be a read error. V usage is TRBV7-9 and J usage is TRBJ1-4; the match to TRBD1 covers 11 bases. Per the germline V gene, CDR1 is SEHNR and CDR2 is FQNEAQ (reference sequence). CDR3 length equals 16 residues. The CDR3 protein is CASSSRTGGREERLFF. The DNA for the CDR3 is TGTGCCAGCAGCTCGAGGACAGGGGGCAGGGAAGAAAGACTGTTTTTT.